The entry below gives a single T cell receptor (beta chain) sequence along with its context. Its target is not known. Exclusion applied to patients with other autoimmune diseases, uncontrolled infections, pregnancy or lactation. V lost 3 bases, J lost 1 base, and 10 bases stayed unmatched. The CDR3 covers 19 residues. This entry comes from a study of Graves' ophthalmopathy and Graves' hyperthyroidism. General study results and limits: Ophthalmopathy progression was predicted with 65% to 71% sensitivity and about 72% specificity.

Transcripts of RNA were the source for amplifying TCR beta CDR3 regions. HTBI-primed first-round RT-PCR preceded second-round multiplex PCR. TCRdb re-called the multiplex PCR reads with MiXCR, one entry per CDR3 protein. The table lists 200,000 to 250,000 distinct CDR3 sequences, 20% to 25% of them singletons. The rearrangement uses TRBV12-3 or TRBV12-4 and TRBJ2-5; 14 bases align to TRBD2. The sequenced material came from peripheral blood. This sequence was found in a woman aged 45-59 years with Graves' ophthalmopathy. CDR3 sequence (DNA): TGTGCCAGCAGTTTTATATTGACTAGCGGGAGGGGGTCCCAAGAGACCCAGTACTTC. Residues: CASSFILTSGRGSQETQYF.